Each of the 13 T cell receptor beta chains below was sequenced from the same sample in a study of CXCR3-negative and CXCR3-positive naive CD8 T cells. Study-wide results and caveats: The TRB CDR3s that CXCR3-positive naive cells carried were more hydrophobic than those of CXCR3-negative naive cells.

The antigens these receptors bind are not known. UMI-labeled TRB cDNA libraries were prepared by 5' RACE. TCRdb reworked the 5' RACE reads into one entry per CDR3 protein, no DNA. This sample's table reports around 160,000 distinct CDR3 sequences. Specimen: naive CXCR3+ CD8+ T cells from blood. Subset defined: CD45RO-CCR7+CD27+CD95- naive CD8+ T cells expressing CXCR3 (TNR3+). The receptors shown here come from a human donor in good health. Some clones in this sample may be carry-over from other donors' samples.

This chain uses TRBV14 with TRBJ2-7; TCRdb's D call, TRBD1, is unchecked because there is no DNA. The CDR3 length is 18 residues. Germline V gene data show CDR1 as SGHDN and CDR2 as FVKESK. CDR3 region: CASSQGHYRDITGYEQYF.

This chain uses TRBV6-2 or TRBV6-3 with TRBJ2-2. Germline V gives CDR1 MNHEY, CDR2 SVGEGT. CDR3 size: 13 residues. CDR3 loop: CASSYNFDGELFF.

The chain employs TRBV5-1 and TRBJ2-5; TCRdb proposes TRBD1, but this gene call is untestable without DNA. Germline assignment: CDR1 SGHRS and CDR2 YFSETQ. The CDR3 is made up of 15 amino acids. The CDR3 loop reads CASSLTGGEQETQYF. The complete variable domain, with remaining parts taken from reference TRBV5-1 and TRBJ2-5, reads KAGVTQTPRYLIKTRGQQVTLSCSPISGHRSVSWYQQTPGQGLQFLFEYFSETQRNKGNFPGRFSGRQFSNSRSEMNVSTLELGDSALYLCASSLTGGEQETQYFGPGTRLLVL.

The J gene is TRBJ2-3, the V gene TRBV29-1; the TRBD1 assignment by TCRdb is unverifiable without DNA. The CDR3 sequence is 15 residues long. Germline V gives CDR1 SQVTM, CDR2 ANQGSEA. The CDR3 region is CSVTGTDGYTDTQYF.

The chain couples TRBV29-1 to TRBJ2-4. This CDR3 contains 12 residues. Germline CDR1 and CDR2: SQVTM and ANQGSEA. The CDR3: CSVVLMGNIQYF.

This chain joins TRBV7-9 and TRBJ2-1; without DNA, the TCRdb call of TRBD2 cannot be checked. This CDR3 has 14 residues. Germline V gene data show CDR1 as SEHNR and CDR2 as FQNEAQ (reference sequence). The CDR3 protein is CASSGTSGNNEQFF.

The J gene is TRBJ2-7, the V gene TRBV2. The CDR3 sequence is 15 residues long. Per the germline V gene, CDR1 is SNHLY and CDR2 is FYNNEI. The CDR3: CASSEVTVSSYEQYF.

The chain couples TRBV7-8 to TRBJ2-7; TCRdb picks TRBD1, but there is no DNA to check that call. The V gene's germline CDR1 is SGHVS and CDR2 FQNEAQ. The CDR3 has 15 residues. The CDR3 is CASSLGVGRNYEQYF.

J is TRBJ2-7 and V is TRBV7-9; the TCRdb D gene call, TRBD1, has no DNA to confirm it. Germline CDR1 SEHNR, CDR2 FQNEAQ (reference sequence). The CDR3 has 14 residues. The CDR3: CASSHRDSSYEQYF.

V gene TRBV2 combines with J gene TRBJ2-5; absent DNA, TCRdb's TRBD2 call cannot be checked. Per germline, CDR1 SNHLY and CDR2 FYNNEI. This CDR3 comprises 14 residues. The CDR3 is CASRSSSGQETQYF.

The chain's CDR3 is CASSEYQADTQYF. This chain joins TRBV11-2 and TRBJ2-3. Germline V gene sequence: CDR1 SGHAT, CDR2 FQNNGV. The CDR3 length is 13 residues.

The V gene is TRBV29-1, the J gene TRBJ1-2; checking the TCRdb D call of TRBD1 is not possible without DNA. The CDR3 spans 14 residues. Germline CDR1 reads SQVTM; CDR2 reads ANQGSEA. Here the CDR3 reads CSVEDDLGEYGYTF. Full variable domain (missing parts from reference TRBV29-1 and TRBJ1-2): SAVISQKPSRDICQRGTSLTIQCQVDSQVTMMFWYRQQPGQSLTLIATANQGSEATYESGFVIDKFPISRPNLTFSTLTVSNMSPEDSSIYLCSVEDDLGEYGYTFGSGTRLTVV.

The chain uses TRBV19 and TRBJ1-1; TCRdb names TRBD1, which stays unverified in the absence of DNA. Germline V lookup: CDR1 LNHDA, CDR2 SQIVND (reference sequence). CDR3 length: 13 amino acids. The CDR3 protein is CASTPVTNTEAFF.